The source of this T cell receptor beta chain is a study of chemoradiotherapy in HPV16-positive cancers. Sequenced by immunoSEQ multiplex PCR; TCRdb stores in-frame clones only, minus some. The table has about 15,000 clones, more than 60% seen once. Study conclusions and caveats: Candidate HPV-specific clones and E7-related TCR motifs grew in tumor during treatment.

The table lists this clone with a count of one. What it recognizes is unknown. The J segment lost 4 bases and the V segment lost 3 bases, leaving 11 bases of the junction unmatched. There are 18 residues in the CDR3. Germline V CDR1 and CDR2: LNHNV, YYDKDF (reference sequence). Samples were taken several times over chemoradiotherapy. Collection of the sample occurred from a patient who underwent chemoradiotherapy. This sequence originates from a human donor with HPV-associated anogenital cancer. The rearrangement links TRBV15 to TRBJ2-2; 10 nucleotides match TRBD2. The DNA of the CDR3 is TGTGCCACCAGCAGTGATAGCGGGGGGCACCGGGTCACCGGGGAGCTGTTTTTT. Translation: CATSSDSGGHRVTGELFF.